These 21 T cell receptor beta chains were sequenced from one sample in a study of glioma-infiltrating T cells. Amplification of TCR alpha and beta CDR3 regions from RNA used iRepertoire nested multiplex PCR. Each CDR3 protein is one row after TCRdb ran MiXCR on the multiplex PCR reads. This sample carries around 170,000 distinct CDR3 sequences, about 47% of them seen once, and the ten largest clones take around 5.2%. Source material: glioma tissue, nonneoplastic brain tissue, or PBMCs (not recorded which). These receptors were taken from a human donor with low-grade glioma or glioblastoma, undergoing nonglioma brain surgery, or in good health (not recorded which).

Many counts were recorded for this clonotype. J is TRBJ1-1 and V is TRBV28; possible D gene TRBD1, 5 bases. Germline V gene data show CDR1 as MDHEN and CDR2 as SYDVKM. The CDR3 is 13 residues long. Between the trimmed V and J ends, which lost 4 bases and 7 bases, there was a span of 13 bases. The CDR3 loop reads CASSSGPPNEAFF. For the CDR3, the DNA is TGTGCCAGCAGTTCGGGACCCCCGAATGAAGCTTTCTTT. The variable domain in full, with the rest retrieved from reference TRBV28 and TRBJ1-1, is DVKVTQSSRYLVKRTGEKVFLECVQDMDHENMFWYRQDPGLGLRLIYFSYDVKMKEKGDIPEGYSVSREKKERFSLILESASTNQTSMYLCASSSGPPNEAFFGQGTRLTVV.

As for this clonotype: Sequence at one end of the junction differs from germline and may be a read error. V and J are TRBV28 and TRBJ2-1, with D possibly matching TRBD2 (5 bases). The CDR3 has 17 residues. Germline V CDR1 and CDR2: MDHEN, SYDVKM. The CDR3 DNA reads as TGCGCCAGCAGTCCATCCCGGGCTAGAGGGAGTTACAATGAGCAGTTCTTC. Encoded protein: CASSPSRARGSYNEQFF.

With respect to this clonotype: With a much larger clone just one base away, this may be a read error. The chain combines TRBV28 with TRBJ2-7; D may match TRBD1 or TRBD2 (5 bases each). This CDR3 spans 12 amino acids. V was clipped by 7 bases and J by 3 bases, with 10 bases between them. Germline values: CDR1 MDHEN, CDR2 SYDVKM. CDR3 DNA sequence: TGTGCCAGCACTTTGAGGGGCTACGAGCAGTACTTC. Translation: CASTLRGYEQYF.

The chain is built from TRBV3-1 and TRBJ2-1, with TRBD2 matching over 13 bases. V gave up 2 bases and J gave up 10 bases; unmatched junction bases: 5. The CDR3 length is 15 residues. The germline V gene encodes CDR1 LGHDT and CDR2 YNNKEL (reference sequence). The CDR3: CASSQQRTSGSEQFF. The CDR3 DNA reads TGTGCCAGCAGCCAACAACGGACTAGCGGGAGCGAGCAGTTCTTC.

This clonotype turned up a few times. This chain joins TRBV12-3 or TRBV12-4 and TRBJ1-3, with D uncertain. The V and J ends lost 1 base and 2 bases respectively, with 15 bases between them. The CDR3 has 17 amino acids. The chain's CDR3 is CASSLGTGQLPGNTIYF. The CDR3 DNA is TGTGCCAGCAGTTTAGGTACCGGGCAGCTCCCTGGAAACACCATATATTTT.

Points on this clonotype: A read error may account for a junction end that differs from germline. V usage is TRBV14 and J usage is TRBJ2-3; no reliable D call. Looked up from germline, CDR1 is SGHDN and CDR2 is FVKESK. The length of the CDR3 is 12 residues. The CDR3 spells CASSKFTDKQYF. The DNA of the CDR3 is TGTGCCAGCAGCAAATTCACAGATAAGCAGTATTTT.

In this sample, this clonotype turned up a few times. This sequence joins TRBV7-6 and TRBJ2-3; 9 bases are a match to TRBD2. CDR3 length: 16 residues. The V and J ends lost 1 base and 4 bases, in that order; junction bases with no gene match: 6. CDR1 is SGHVS and CDR2 is FNYEAQ in the germline V gene. CDR3 amino acids: CASSLDQAGGPDTQYF. The CDR3 DNA is TGTGCCAGCAGCTTAGACCAGGCGGGAGGGCCAGATACGCAGTATTTT.

On this clonotype itself: Because the CDR3 is missing its conserved closing phenylalanine or tryptophan, this is likely a read error. V usage is TRBV4-1 and J usage is TRBJ2-5; D not certain. The CDR3 is 14 residues long. Germline V gives CDR1 MGHRA, CDR2 YSYEKL. With 0 bases removed from V and 7 bases from J, the gap between germline ends came to 12 bases. CDR3: CASSQDLPYGTQYY. In DNA, the CDR3 is TGCGCCAGCAGCCAAGACTTGCCCTACGGGACCCAGTACTAC.

The CDR3 nucleotides read TGTGCCAGCAGCTCCACGGGACAGATAGTCCAAGAGACCCAGTACTTC. It is translated as CASSSTGQIVQETQYF. This chain uses TRBV7-2 with TRBJ2-5; 7 bases are a match to TRBD1. Trimming took 4 bases from V and 1 from J; bases not matched to a gene: 9. The CDR3 is 16 amino acids. Looked up from germline, CDR1 is SGHTA and CDR2 is FQGNSA.

The V and J genes are TRBV29-1 and TRBJ2-7, with a tentative D call TRBD1 (6 bases). Trimming removed 4 bases at V and 7 bases at J, with 14 bases between. The germline gives CDR1 SQVTM, CDR2 ANQGSEA. The CDR3 spans 12 residues. CDR3 residues: CSVGMGAREQYF. The CDR3 DNA is TGCAGCGTTGGAATGGGGGCGCGGGAGCAGTACTTC.

A word on this clonotype: Being one base from a much bigger clone, this may be a read error. The rearrangement uses TRBV20-1 and TRBJ2-5; tentatively, D is TRBD1 (6 bases). V shed 0 bases and J shed 4 bases, with 12 bases lying between them. The CDR3 covers 14 residues. From germline, CDR1 is DFQATT and CDR2 SNEGSKA (reference sequence). CDR3: CSARDLPGAETQYF. The CDR3 nucleotides read TGCAGTGCTAGAGATCTCCCAGGGGCAGAGACCCAGTACTTC.

This clonotype was observed many times. The rearrangement joins TRBV27 to TRBJ2-4; D unclear. From germline, CDR1 is MNHEY and CDR2 SMNVEV (reference sequence). This CDR3 contains 13 residues. V was pared by 0 bases and J by 6 bases, with 6 bases between. The CDR3 spells CASSLSGRNIQYF. CDR3 coding DNA: TGTGCCAGCAGTTTATCGGGCAGAAACATTCAGTACTTC.

This clonotype was recorded many times. The V and J genes are TRBV2 and TRBJ1-2; D gene ambiguous. Germline values: CDR1 SNHLY, CDR2 FYNNEI. Trimming shortened V by 8 bases and J by 5 bases, and 18 bases separated the two germline ends. The CDR3 totals 14 residues. The CDR3 DNA follows: TGTGCCAGCGCAATAGCAGGAGGGATATATGGCTACACCTTC. Translation: CASAIAGGIYGYTF.

The chain joins TRBV5-1 to TRBJ2-1; D may correspond to TRBD1 or TRBD2 (5 bases each). The CDR3 loop spans 13 amino acids. Per the germline V gene, CDR1 is SGHRS and CDR2 is YFSETQ. Trimming shortened V by 5 bases and J by 8 bases, and 14 bases separated the two germline ends. The CDR3 region has the DNA TGCGCCAGCAGATTTAATCGGGGCGATGAGCAGTTCTTC. The encoded protein is CASRFNRGDEQFF.

This CDR3 reads CASTGRSGYTEAFF. CDR3 nucleotides: TGTGCCAGCACTGGTCGCTCTGGGTACACTGAAGCTTTCTTT. This chain joins TRBV2 and TRBJ1-1; D gene unclear. The V and J ends lost 7 bases and 3 bases respectively, with 15 bases between them. Germline lookup yields CDR1 SNHLY and CDR2 FYNNEI. The CDR3 extends over 14 amino acids.

This clonotype has only a few counts. The V call is TRBV29-1, the J call TRBJ2-2, with 8 bases identical to TRBD2. V shed 6 bases, J shed 6 bases, and the junction held 6 bases outside the gene matches. CDR1 is SQVTM and CDR2 is ANQGSEA in the germline V gene. The CDR3 spans 13 residues. CDR3: CSVAWTSPGELFF. The CDR3 DNA is TGCAGCGTGGCCTGGACTAGCCCCGGGGAGCTGTTTTTT.

For this clonotype: This may be a read error, as it is one base from a much larger clone. V gene TRBV7-9 combines with J gene TRBJ2-7; D unresolved. The CDR3 contains 15 residues. Germline V gene data show CDR1 as SEHNR and CDR2 as FQNEAQ (reference sequence). V shed 5 bases and J shed 3 bases, with 17 bases lying between them. CDR3: CASSPTSSDGYEQYF. The CDR3 nucleotides read TGTGCCAGCAGCCCAACCTCCAGCGACGGCTACGAGCAGTACTTC.

The chain employs TRBV6-5 and TRBJ2-1, with D maybe TRBD1 (6 bases). V lost 10 bases and J 9 bases, leaving 22 bases between the germline ends. The CDR3 is 14 amino acids. Germline CDR1 reads MNHEY; CDR2 reads SVGAGI. CDR3 DNA sequence: TGTGCCAACACCGACGGTGGGTTCAGGGGTGAGCAGTTCTTC. Protein: CANTDGGFRGEQFF.

As concerns this clonotype: Germline is not matched at one junction end, which may reflect a read error. The gene calls are TRBV27 and TRBJ1-1, with a weak D call TRBD1 (6 bases). Per the germline V gene, CDR1 is MNHEY and CDR2 is SMNVEV (reference sequence). This CDR3 spans 13 amino acids. This CDR3 is CASSWPGDTEALF. CDR3 nucleotides: TGTGCCAGCAGTTGGCCAGGGGACACTGAAGCTCTCTTT.

This clonotype was picked up many times. The chain combines TRBV14 with TRBJ1-1; D is undetermined. Germline V gene data show CDR1 as SGHDN and CDR2 as FVKESK. The CDR3 runs 13 residues. V was trimmed by 5 bases and J by 3 bases, leaving 10 bases between them. CDR3 nucleotides: TGTGCCAGCAGCTTTCTCCGGGACACTGAAGCTTTCTTT. Translated, it gives CASSFLRDTEAFF. Full variable domain (remainder filled in from reference TRBV14 and TRBJ1-1): EAGVTQFPSHSVIEKGQTVTLRCDPISGHDNLYWYRRVMGKEIKFLLHFVKESKQDESGMPNNRFLAERTGGTYSTLKVQPAELEDSGVYFCASSFLRDTEAFFGQGTRLTVV.

The CDR3 loop is CASSKTSVPYEQYF. Here the CDR3 DNA reads TGTGCCAGCAGCAAAACTAGCGTCCCCTACGAGCAGTACTTC. The genes are TRBV11-2 and TRBJ2-7; 7 bases fit TRBD2. In germline, CDR1 is SGHAT, CDR2 FQNNGV. V shed 5 bases and J 2 bases; nucleotides not matched to a gene: 6. The CDR3 runs to 14 residues.